The rows below give T cell receptor beta chains drawn from one sample of a study of OX40 agonist ivuxolimab in advanced cancers. Repertoires were generated with immunoSEQ multiplex PCR, while TCRdb's copy carries only in-frame clones and drops some. In the table there are 77,000 or so clones, roughly 89% of which are singletons. This sample comprised CD4+ or CD8+ T cells sorted from blood, obtained in a trial of the OX40 agonist ivuxolimab. These receptors all come from an adult with an advanced solid tumor such as melanoma, head and neck, liver or kidney cancer. The CDR3 runs from the conserved cysteine through the conserved F or W. A D gene is named only where the DNA matches it firmly. A clone size is listed for some rows: how often the clone was seen (once, few, many), or a class if it is expanded.

d_call,j_call,v_call,clone_size,cdr3_aa,cdr3_nt
.,TRBJ2-5,TRBV6-5,once,CASSYSKRETQYF,TGTGCCAGCAGTTACTCGAAAAGGGAGACCCAGTACTTC
.,TRBJ2-1,TRBV5-1,.,CASSLPPFGSYNEQFF,TGCGCCAGCAGCTTGCCGCCGTTCGGCTCCTACAATGAGCAGTTCTTC
.,TRBJ2-7,TRBV28,.,CASSRQDQSLEQYF,TGTGCCAGCAGCCGGCAGGATCAATCGCTCGAGCAGTACTTC
.,TRBJ2-1,TRBV20-1,.,CSAPRLNEQFF,TGCAGTGCTCCGCGACTAAATGAGCAGTTCTTC
TRBD1,TRBJ2-3,TRBV15,.,CATSRDRRAGGLDTQYF,TGTGCCACCAGCAGAGATCGTAGGGCAGGGGGTTTAGATACGCAGTATTTT
.,TRBJ2-3,TRBV28,.,CASSLRGEGADTQYF,TGTGCCAGCAGTTTAAGGGGGGAGGGCGCAGATACGCAGTATTTT
.,TRBJ2-3,TRBV27,.,CASSLGSTDTQYF,TGTGCCAGCAGTTTAGGTAGCACAGATACGCAGTATTTT
.,TRBJ1-1,TRBV7-5,.,CVRTRGRVGDETEAFF,TGTGTCAGAACCAGGGGAAGGGTCGGAGATGAAACTGAAGCTTTCTTT
TRBD1,TRBJ1-1,TRBV29-1,.,CSVGEGAMNTEAFF,TGCAGCGTTGGGGAGGGGGCGATGAACACTGAAGCTTTCTTT
.,TRBJ1-2,TRBV5-1,.,CASSLGQQNYGYTF,TGCGCCAGCAGCTTGGGACAACAGAACTATGGCTACACCTTC
.,TRBJ2-7,TRBV5-6,.,CASTLGQISSYEQYF,TGTGCCAGCACCCTCGGACAGATAAGCTCCTACGAGCAGTACTTC
TRBD2,TRBJ2-7,TRBV29-1,once,CSVISGRSISYEQYF,TGCAGCGTGATCAGCGGGAGAAGCATCTCCTACGAGCAGTACTTC
TRBD1,TRBJ1-5,TRBV28,.,CASRPPQGARQPQHF,TGTGCCAGCAGGCCACCCCAGGGGGCAAGACAGCCCCAGCATTTT
.,TRBJ2-1,TRBV12-5,.,CASSPGGINTEQFF,TGTGCTAGTTCCCCAGGTGGGATCAATACTGAGCAGTTCTTC
TRBD1,TRBJ1-2,TRBV2,.,CASRPGQGPFYGYTF,TGTGCCAGCAGGCCGGGACAGGGACCCTTCTATGGCTACACCTTC
.,TRBJ1-1,TRBV9,.,CASSVGAGATTEAFF,TGTGCCAGCAGCGTAGGTGCGGGGGCGACCACTGAAGCTTTCTTT
.,TRBJ1-5,TRBV5-1,.,CASSVDGFNQPQHF,TGCGCCAGCAGCGTGGACGGATTCAATCAGCCCCAGCATTTT
.,TRBJ2-3,TRBV5-1,.,CASSFSGPTDTQYF,TGCGCCAGCAGCTTTTCGGGGCCCACAGATACGCAGTATTTT
.,TRBJ2-5,TRBV2,.,CASSDLTADRGETQYF,TGTGCCAGCAGTGATCTCACAGCCGATCGGGGAGAGACCCAGTACTTC
TRBD1,TRBJ2-3,TRBV4-1,.,CASSLEGAPTDTQYF,TGCGCCAGCAGTCTCGAGGGGGCCCCCACAGATACGCAGTATTTT
.,TRBJ2-5,TRBV5-5,.,CASSPKETQYF,TGTGCCAGCAGCCCTAAAGAGACCCAGTACTTC
TRBD1,TRBJ1-6,TRBV10-3,.,CAISPLQGRRGRGPLHF,TGTGCCATCAGCCCTTTACAGGGGCGGCGTGGACGGGGGCCCCTCCACTTT
TRBD1,TRBJ2-2,TRBV7-3,once,CASSLGGQEQAGGTGELFF,TGTGCCAGCAGCTTAGGGGGACAGGAACAAGCCGGGGGCACCGGGGAGCTGTTTTTT
.,TRBJ1-6,TRBV7-6,few,CASSLVGGTNSPLHF,TGTGCCAGCAGCTTAGTTGGGGGTACCAATTCACCCCTCCACTTT
TRBD1,TRBJ2-2,TRBV11-3,.,CASSQGDRGSGELFF,TGTGCCAGCAGCCAAGGGGACAGGGGAAGCGGGGAGCTGTTTTTT
.,TRBJ1-3,TRBV15,.,CATSGRDTGNTIYF,TGTGCCACCAGCGGGCGCGATACTGGAAACACCATATATTTT
.,TRBJ1-5,TRBV5-1,.,CASSLGGGLNQPQHF,TGCGCCAGCAGCTTAGGGGGAGGCCTCAATCAGCCCCAGCATTTT
TRBD2,TRBJ2-7,TRBV28,.,CASSLPGLAFSYEQYF,TGTGCCAGCAGTCTGCCGGGACTAGCGTTCTCCTACGAGCAGTACTTC
.,TRBJ2-5,TRBV5-1,once,CASSLAFGETQYF,TGCGCCAGCAGTCTAGCGTTCGGAGAGACCCAGTACTTC
TRBD2,TRBJ2-5,TRBV13,.,CASKGLALETQYF,TGTGCCAGCAAAGGACTAGCCTTGGAGACCCAGTACTTC
.,TRBJ1-5,TRBV7-2,.,CASSSQAAVSNQPQHF,TGTGCCAGCAGCTCCCAGGCCGCAGTTAGCAATCAGCCCCAGCATTTT
.,TRBJ1-1,TRBV19,few,CASRQGITEAFF,TGTGCCAGTAGGCAGGGCATCACTGAAGCTTTCTTT
TRBD1,TRBJ2-5,TRBV29-1,.,CSVLTGEETQYF,TGCAGCGTATTAACAGGGGAAGAGACCCAGTACTTC
.,TRBJ1-3,TRBV2,.,CASSFGLNGNTIYF,TGTGCCAGCAGCTTCGGACTGAATGGAAACACCATATATTTT
.,TRBJ2-3,TRBV27,.,CASSILGPTDTQYF,TGTGCCAGCAGTATCCTCGGACCCACAGATACGCAGTATTTT
.,TRBJ2-7,TRBV7-4,.,CASSLGADSYEQYF,TGTGCCAGCAGCTTAGGCGCCGATTCCTACGAGCAGTACTTC
.,TRBJ2-3,TRBV5-1,once,CASSPLAQELDTQYF,TGCGCCAGCAGCCCCTTGGCTCAGGAACTAGATACGCAGTATTTT
.,TRBJ1-2,TRBV2,.,CASSEIRGSGYGYTF,TGTGCCAGCAGTGAAATAAGGGGTTCAGGGTATGGCTACACCTTC
TRBD2,TRBJ2-1,TRBV11-3,.,CASSPRSGGASGRAYNEQFF,TGTGCCAGCAGCCCACGATCTGGGGGTGCTAGCGGGAGGGCCTACAATGAGCAGTTCTTC
.,TRBJ2-3,TRBV11-3,.,CASSLVGTYTDTQYF,TGTGCCAGCAGCTTAGTCGGCACCTACACAGATACGCAGTATTTT
.,TRBJ2-5,TRBV2,.,CASTAGRQETQYF,TGTGCCAGTACCGCGGGCCGCCAAGAGACCCAGTACTTC
TRBD1,TRBJ1-5,TRBV19,.,CASSLVTGGYQPQHF,TGTGCCAGTAGTCTCGTGACAGGGGGCTATCAGCCCCAGCATTTT
.,TRBJ2-3,TRBV5-1,.,CASALDPADTQYF,TGCGCCAGCGCCTTAGACCCCGCAGATACGCAGTATTTT
.,TRBJ2-7,TRBV7-2,.,CASSLAQDSSYEQYF,TGTGCCAGCAGCTTAGCGCAGGACAGCTCCTACGAGCAGTACTTC
TRBD1,TRBJ2-6,TRBV18,.,CASSHRGLGKSGANVLTF,TGTGCCAGCTCCCACAGGGGCTTGGGTAAATCTGGGGCCAACGTCCTGACTTTC